This T cell receptor (beta chain) was obtained from a study of blood T cells in healthy people across ages. General study points: TCR beta diversity correlated strongly with naive T cell percentage. Per-million-T-cell TCR beta diversity fell roughly linearly with age.

With regard to this clonotype: Its antigen is still unknown.

Trimming took 0 bases from V and 0 from J; bases not matched to a gene: 8. The CDR3 extends over 19 amino acids. From germline, CDR1 is MNHEY and CDR2 SMNVEV (reference sequence). A second PCR, run for roughly 7 to 11 cycles, used a sample-barcoded 5' primer plus a J-beta primer mix. Sequencing yielded, for each sample, at least 3 million paired-end reads carrying CDR3. TCRdb redid the calling of the 5' RACE reads with MiXCR, one entry per CDR3 protein. This sample yields 780,000 or so distinct CDR3 sequences, of which 56% are seen a single time; roughly 25% belongs to the top ten. The chain couples TRBV27 to TRBJ2-1; 10 nucleotides match TRBD2. The sequenced sample was blood. The receptor was derived from a man aged 35-49 years in good health. The CDR3 nucleotides read TGTGCCAGCAGTTTATCCCGGACACTAGCGGGGAGCTCCTACAATGAGCAGTTCTTC. Protein sequence: CASSLSRTLAGSSYNEQFF.